One and the same sample provided the 8 T cell receptor beta chains below, sequenced in a study of CD4 T cells in relation to SARS-CoV-2 and coronaviruses. Before the COVID-19 pandemic, during about 2010-2018, CD4+ T cells were taken from unexposed donors. Assay used: immunoSEQ multiplex PCR; TCRdb lists only in-frame clones, some missing. The sample consists of about 59,000 clones, 80% to 90% of them appearing once. The sequencing sample was made of memory CD4+ T cells from PBMCs. These receptors all stem from a human donor in good health.

The chain links TRBV28 to TRBJ2-5; 9 bases map to TRBD1. CDR3 length equals 13 residues. Germline values: CDR1 MDHEN, CDR2 SYDVKM. V was clipped by 6 bases and J by 10 bases; unmatched bases: 9. The CDR3 spells CASRPGQGVGQYF. The CDR3 nucleotides are TGTGCCAGCAGACCGGGACAGGGAGTGGGCCAGTACTTC.

This clone has a single count. The chain joins TRBV10-1 to TRBJ1-1; D remains ambiguous. Germline CDR1 and CDR2: WNHNN and SYGVQD (reference sequence). The CDR3 spans 13 residues. V was trimmed by 7 bases and J by 4 bases, leaving 13 bases between them. The CDR3 spells CASTPTPGTEAFF. As DNA, the CDR3 is TGCGCCAGCACGCCAACCCCGGGCACTGAAGCTTTCTTT.

This sequence joins TRBV3-1 (or the pseudogene TRBV3-2) and TRBJ2-3, with 11 bases lining up with TRBD2. CDR1 and CDR2 from the germline V gene are LGHDT and YNNKEL (reference sequence). V gave up 6 bases and J gave up 1 base; unmatched junction bases: 0. This CDR3 spans 14 amino acids. CDR3 sequence: CASRLAGGTDTQYF. Written as DNA, the CDR3 is TGTGCCAGCAGACTAGCGGGAGGCACAGATACGCAGTATTTT.

This chain links TRBV29-1 with TRBJ1-4, with D perhaps TRBD1 (5 bases). Germline loops: CDR1 SQVTM, CDR2 ANQGSEA. The V and J ends lost 7 bases and 4 bases respectively, with 10 bases between them. The CDR3 contains 12 residues. The CDR3 sequence: CSAGTYNEKLFF. The CDR3 DNA follows: TGCAGCGCCGGGACCTATAATGAAAAACTGTTTTTT.

This chain uses TRBV28 with TRBJ1-2, with D perhaps matching TRBD1 (5 bases). CDR1 MDHEN and CDR2 SYDVKM come from the germline V gene. V lost 4 bases, J lost 4 bases, and 10 bases lay in between. This CDR3 is built from 13 residues. For the CDR3, the DNA is TGTGCCAGCAGTTCGGGACCTATCTATGGCTACACCTTC. Amino acids: CASSSGPIYGYTF.

The gene calls are TRBV7-2 and TRBJ2-7; the match to TRBD2 covers 11 bases. Germline CDR1 SGHTA, CDR2 FQGNSA. This CDR3 comprises 14 residues. The V and J ends lost 6 bases and 4 bases, in that order; junction bases with no gene match: 5. The CDR3: CASRMGLAVYEQYF. CDR3 in DNA: TGTGCCAGCAGGATGGGACTAGCGGTGTACGAGCAGTACTTC.

This chain links TRBV6-6 with TRBJ2-4; D is unclear. Trimming cost V 2 bases and J 1 base, with 9 bases left between them. Germline CDR1 and CDR2: MNHNY and SVGAGI (reference sequence). The CDR3 is 15 amino acids. The CDR3: CASSYNREAKNIQYF. CDR3 nucleotides: TGTGCCAGCAGTTACAATCGTGAGGCCAAAAACATTCAGTACTTC.

This chain links TRBV2 with TRBJ2-7; TRBD2 matches 12 bases. In germline, CDR1 is SNHLY, CDR2 FYNNEI. The CDR3 sequence is 14 residues long. Trimming removed 7 bases from V and 4 bases from J; junction bases left unmatched: 5. CDR3 sequence: CASKAGTSGYEQYF. CDR3 coding DNA: TGTGCCAGCAAAGCCGGGACTAGCGGGTACGAGCAGTACTTC.